These T cell receptor beta chains were read from a single sample in a study of neurological immune-mediated disorders. TCRdb re-called the 5' RACE reads with MiXCR, one entry per CDR3 protein. The data contain roughly 100,000 distinct CDR3 sequences, 3% to 4.5% of them singletons. Input material: PBMCs. These receptors all stem from a young woman with multiple sclerosis. Each CDR3 is given with its conserved first and last residue. D genes are given only for firm matches. Where a row states a size, it is once, few, many or the class of an expanded clone; other rows omit it.

v_gene,d_gene,j_gene,abundance,CDR3aa,CDR3nt
TRBV4-2,NA,TRBJ2-2,many,CASSQDKGKGTPATGELFF,TGTGCCAGCAGCCAAGACAAGGGGAAGGGGACCCCAGCCACCGGGGAGCTGTTTTTT
TRBV12-3/TRBV12-4,NA,TRBJ2-7,many,CASSYKPYEQYF,TGTGCCAGCAGTTATAAGCCTTACGAGCAGTACTTC
TRBV12-3/TRBV12-4,NA,TRBJ1-1,many,CASSPSWLGGGLNTEAFF,TGTGCCAGCAGTCCCTCATGGCTAGGGGGGGGGCTGAACACTGAAGCTTTCTTT
TRBV20-1,NA,TRBJ1-2,many,CSAEGVSNYGYTF,TGCAGTGCAGAGGGCGTCAGCAACTATGGCTACACCTTC
TRBV6-6,NA,TRBJ1-2,many,CASSPLVTRSYTF,TGTGCCAGCAGTCCCTTAGTGACCAGAAGCTACACCTTC
TRBV5-1,NA,TRBJ2-1,many,CASSPAADSRHEQFF,TGCGCCAGCAGCCCAGCAGCGGACAGTCGGCATGAGCAGTTCTTC
TRBV6-5,NA,TRBJ1-2,many,CASSYRGGRRSGYTF,TGTGCCAGCAGTTACCGCGGGGGGAGGCGGTCCGGCTACACCTTC
TRBV12-3/TRBV12-4,NA,TRBJ1-3,many,CASREHSGNTIYF,TGTGCCAGCAGGGAGCACTCTGGAAACACCATATATTTT
TRBV28,NA,TRBJ1-4,many,CASSLSTTGPVIF,TGTGCCAGCAGTTTAAGTACAACCGGTCCTGTAATTTTT
TRBV20-1,TRBD2,TRBJ2-5,many,CSAHLSGGSQETQYF,TGCAGTGCTCACCTTAGCGGGGGCTCCCAAGAGACCCAGTACTTC
TRBV20-1,TRBD1,TRBJ2-1,many,CSARKRGHNEQFF,TGCAGTGCTAGAAAAAGGGGGCACAATGAGCAGTTCTTC
TRBV4-2,NA,TRBJ2-5,many,CASSQDIWYSQETQYF,TGTGCCAGCAGCCAAGATATCTGGTATTCGCAAGAGACCCAGTACTTC
TRBV10-3,NA,TRBJ1-5,many,CASGGAQPQHF,TGTGCCTCGGGCGGGGCTCAGCCCCAGCATTTT
TRBV5-1,TRBD1,TRBJ2-7,many,CASSLDRGSLYF,TGCGCCAGCAGCTTGGACAGGGGGTCCCTATACTTC
TRBV3-1,NA,TRBJ2-1,many,CASSQDARANEQFF,TGTGCCAGCAGCCAAGATGCCCGGGCCAATGAGCAGTTCTTC
TRBV2,NA,TRBJ1-6,many,CASYLNHNSPLHF,TGTGCCAGCTATCTCAACCATAATTCACCCCTCCACTTT
TRBV20-1,NA,TRBJ1-3,NA,CSAGRGVSGNTIYF,TGCAGTGCCGGACGAGGGGTCTCTGGAAACACCATATATTTT
TRBV7-9,NA,TRBJ2-1,many,CASSSRGSSDNEQFF,TGTGCCAGCAGCTCGAGGGGATCCTCGGACAATGAGCAGTTCTTC
TRBV4-2,NA,TRBJ2-5,many,CASSQDNRGETQYF,TGTGCCAGCAGCCAAGACAACCGTGGGGAGACCCAGTACTTC
TRBV20-1,NA,TRBJ2-5,many,CSARDSRVFISGETQYF,TGCAGTGCTAGAGATTCCAGGGTTTTTATATCAGGAGAGACCCAGTACTTC
TRBV14,NA,TRBJ2-5,many,CASSQELGETQYF,TGTGCCAGCAGCCAAGAATTGGGCGAGACCCAGTACTTC
TRBV20-1,TRBD2,TRBJ2-7,many,CSVQTSGGSYEQYF,TGCAGTGTCCAGACTAGCGGGGGGTCCTACGAGCAGTACTTC
TRBV3-1,NA,TRBJ1-6,many,CASSHPTGRDNSPLHF,TGTGCCAGCAGCCACCCTACGGGACGGGATAATTCACCCCTCCACTTT
TRBV19,TRBD1,TRBJ1-1,many,CASSAGTGARDTEAFF,TGTGCCAGTAGTGCCGGGACAGGTGCTAGGGACACTGAAGCTTTCTTT
TRBV29-1,NA,TRBJ1-1,many,CSVEWGPENTEAFF,TGCAGCGTTGAATGGGGACCAGAGAACACTGAAGCTTTCTTT
TRBV2,NA,TRBJ2-1,NA,CATSYDNEQFF,TGTGCCACCTCTTACGACAATGAGCAGTTCTTC
TRBV6-6,NA,TRBJ2-7,many,CASRRQGGNSYEQYF,TGTGCCAGCAGACGACAGGGAGGGAACTCCTACGAGCAGTACTTC
TRBV12-3/TRBV12-4,NA,TRBJ2-1,many,CASSFRQGNNEQFF,TGTGCCAGCAGTTTTCGGCAGGGGAACAATGAGCAGTTCTTC
TRBV6-4,TRBD2,TRBJ2-1,few,CASSLLAGAENEQFF,TGTGCCAGCAGTTTGCTAGCGGGAGCTGAAAATGAGCAGTTCTTC
TRBV28,NA,TRBJ2-4,many,CASSPAGQGRHF,TGTGCCAGCAGTCCTGCGGGCCAGGGCAGGCACTTC
TRBV12-3/TRBV12-4,TRBD1,TRBJ1-6,many,CASSLGTGTYNSPLHF,TGTGCCAGCAGTTTAGGGACAGGGACCTATAATTCACCCCTCCACTTT
TRBV29-1,TRBD1,TRBJ1-1,few,CSVAGGVTEAFF,TGCAGCGTTGCAGGGGGGGTTACTGAAGCTTTCTTT
TRBV20-1,NA,TRBJ2-7,many,CSALGRYYEQYF,TGCAGTGCCTTGGGACGGTACTACGAGCAGTACTTC
TRBV20-1,NA,TRBJ2-3,many,CSAGLVPRTDTQYF,TGCAGTGCGGGCCTAGTTCCGCGCACAGATACGCAGTATTTT
TRBV7-2,NA,TRBJ1-2,many,CASSPGLGNYGYTF,TGTGCCAGCAGCCCGGGGTTGGGGAACTATGGCTACACCTTC